This is a list of T cell receptor beta chains from one sample in a study of Tregs in tolerant kidney transplant recipients. No antigen has been assigned to these receptors. Profiling relied on immunoSEQ multiplex PCR, and the TCRdb table lists in-frame clones only, not all of them. The table has approximately 17,000 clones, approximately 60% seen once. The sequenced material came from Tregs from blood cultured with allogeneic cells. These receptors were taken from a human donor in good health. Each CDR3 is given with its conserved first and last residue. The D gene is left open where the match is weak. A clone size is listed for some rows: how often the clone was seen (once, few, many), or a class if it is expanded.

V,size,D,length,J,CDR3,DNA
TRBV30,.,.,12,TRBJ2-3,CAWSVRVDTQYF,TGTGCCTGGAGTGTACGGGTAGATACGCAGTATTTT
TRBV6-5,few,.,14,TRBJ1-6,CASSRGHSNSPLHF,TGTGCCAGCAGTAGAGGACACAGCAATTCACCCCTCCACTTT
TRBV7-9,.,.,13,TRBJ2-7,CASSETRYYEQYF,TGTGCCAGCAGCGAGACTAGATACTACGAGCAGTACTTC
TRBV30,.,.,11,TRBJ1-2,CAWNRAYGYTF,TGTGCCTGGAACAGGGCGTATGGCTACACCTTC
TRBV7-2,few,TRBD1,14,TRBJ1-3,CASSHRGSGNTIYF,TGTGCCAGCAGCCACAGGGGATCTGGAAACACCATATATTTT
TRBV5-1,.,TRBD1,15,TRBJ1-6,CASSPGGTYNSPLHF,TGCGCCAGCAGCCCAGGGGGCACCTATAATTCACCCCTCCACTTT
TRBV11-2,.,TRBD2,14,TRBJ2-3,CASSPGTRADTQYF,TGTGCCAGCAGCCCCGGGACTAGGGCAGATACGCAGTATTTT
TRBV7-8,.,.,18,TRBJ1-5,CASSLASRKPGKRQPQHF,TGTGCCAGCAGCTTAGCGAGTAGAAAACCGGGGAAGAGGCAGCCCCAGCATTTT
TRBV5-6,large,.,15,TRBJ1-2,CASSFTTILDYGYTF,TGTGCCAGCAGCTTTACGACAATACTTGATTATGGCTACACCTTC
TRBV18,.,TRBD1,14,TRBJ1-5,CASSRGTGMKPQHF,TGTGCCAGCTCACGAGGGACAGGGATGAAGCCCCAGCATTTT
TRBV29-1,.,.,15,TRBJ2-7,CSVHLWRGSSYEQYF,TGCAGCGTTCACCTCTGGCGGGGAAGCTCCTACGAGCAGTACTTC
TRBV29-1,.,.,13,TRBJ1-2,CSVGQTSGYGYTF,TGCAGCGTTGGGCAGACGTCTGGCTATGGCTACACCTTC
TRBV6-1,.,.,13,TRBJ2-6,CASQKPGANVLTF,TGTGCCAGTCAGAAGCCTGGGGCCAACGTCCTGACTTTC
TRBV29-1,.,.,14,TRBJ1-1,CSTARDLEDTEAFF,TGCAGCACCGCGAGGGATCTGGAGGACACTGAAGCTTTCTTT
TRBV11-3,.,.,11,TRBJ2-3,CASSSVDTQYF,TGTGCCAGCAGCTCCGTGGATACGCAGTATTTT
TRBV7-2,few,.,14,TRBJ2-1,CASSLVNGLNEQFF,TGTGCCAGCAGCTTAGTTAACGGCTTGAATGAGCAGTTCTTC
TRBV6-6,once,TRBD2,15,TRBJ2-1,CASSYTGLVIHEQFF,TGTGCCAGCAGTTACACGGGACTAGTTATACATGAGCAGTTCTTC
TRBV19,.,.,14,TRBJ2-1,CASSPRPGIVEQFF,TGTGCCAGTAGTCCCCGGCCGGGTATCGTTGAGCAGTTCTTC
TRBV21-1,many,.,17,TRBJ1-5,CASSRDHRDYSNQPQHF,TGTGCCAGCAGCAGAGATCACAGGGATTATAGCAATCAGCCCCAGCATTTT
TRBV19,.,.,16,TRBJ1-2,CASSPGGSGPSAGYTF,TGTGCCAGTAGTCCGGGGGGGTCCGGGCCATCCGCGGGCTACACCTTC
TRBV6-6,.,.,11,TRBJ1-1,CASSPITEAFF,TGTGCCAGCAGCCCCATCACTGAAGCTTTCTTT
TRBV28,.,.,12,TRBJ1-1,CASTELRGEAFF,TGTGCCAGCACCGAACTCAGGGGTGAAGCTTTCTTT